The 19 T cell receptor beta chains presented below share a single source sample, sequenced in a study of T-cell reconstitution after alpha-beta-depleted transplantation in children. Using unique molecular identifiers, the investigators prepared the TCRbeta library. Each CDR3 protein gets one entry after TCRdb re-called the PCR reads with MiXCR. The sample comprises hundreds of thousands of distinct CDR3 sequences, roughly 15% of which are singletons, and under 6% rests with the top ten. The source material was PBMCs, mostly from graft donor cells, sampled 360 days after TCRalphabeta/CD19-depleted stem cell transplant. The receptors stem from a male patient under 18 who had a stem cell transplant for acute lymphoblastic leukemia, so the T cells may come from the graft donor.

The table lists this clonotype with a few counts. The rearrangement joins TRBV10-3 to TRBJ2-1; 13 nucleotides agree with TRBD2. This CDR3 comprises 17 residues. CDR1 ENHRY and CDR2 SYGVKD come from the germline V gene. Germline trimming cut 4 bases from V and 9 bases from J; bases unmatched to any gene: 12. CDR3: CAISASEGLAGDIEQFF. The CDR3 DNA follows: TGTGCCATCAGTGCATCGGAAGGACTAGCGGGAGATATTGAGCAGTTCTTC.

This chain connects TRBV5-1 to TRBJ2-2; tentatively, D is TRBD1 or TRBD2 (6 bases each). Per germline, CDR1 SGHRS and CDR2 YFSETQ. The CDR3 sequence is 18 residues long. V lost 3 bases and J lost 4, with 22 bases in between. The CDR3 nucleotides read TGCGCCAGCAGCTATCCTCGCTTCGGGGGCGCGGGCACCGGGGAGCTGTTTTTT. Translating gives CASSYPRFGGAGTGELFF.

This clonotype was found a few times. This chain joins TRBV7-9 and TRBJ2-5; D uncertain. Looked up from germline, CDR1 is SEHNR and CDR2 is FQNEAQ (reference sequence). This CDR3 region has 13 residues. The V gene lost 2 bases and the J gene lost 5 bases, with 9 bases spanning the gap. The CDR3 sequence is CASSLPGSETQYF. In nucleotides, the CDR3 is TGTGCCAGCAGCTTACCAGGTTCGGAGACCCAGTACTTC.

This clonotype was found many times. The rearrangement uses TRBV11-1 and TRBJ2-1; a possible D gene is TRBD1 (6 bases). CDR1 SGHAT and CDR2 FQDESV come from the germline V gene (reference sequence). The CDR3 totals 18 residues. Trimming left V 6 bases short and J 1 base short, with 22 bases between. The DNA for the CDR3 is TGTGCCAGCAGAATACAGGGTTGGGGAAGTGGTTCCTACAATGAGCAGTTCTTC. Its translation: CASRIQGWGSGSYNEQFF.

The chain has TRBV4-1 and TRBJ1-1; perhaps TRBD1 as D (6 bases). Germline CDR1 and CDR2: MGHRA and YSYEKL. The CDR3 contains 14 residues. Deletions cut 6 bases from V and 7 bases from J, with 18 bases between. The CDR3 spells CASSQTGGGGEAFF. The CDR3 DNA is TGCGCCAGCAGTCAGACAGGAGGAGGGGGTGAAGCTTTCTTT.

This clonotype has a handful of counts. The V gene is TRBV7-6, the J gene TRBJ1-4; D unclear. The CDR3 spans 15 residues. Per germline, CDR1 SGHVS and CDR2 FNYEAQ. Trimming took 3 bases from V and 3 from J, leaving 11 bases between them. CDR3 nucleotides: TGTGCCAGCAGCTTCGCCGGGGTCCCTAATGAAAAACTGTTTTTT. It translates to CASSFAGVPNEKLFF.

The chain couples TRBV5-1 to TRBJ2-2; D perhaps matches TRBD1 (6 bases). V gave up 5 bases and J gave up 4 bases, with 12 bases separating them. CDR1 is SGHRS, CDR2 YFSETQ, per germline. This CDR3 contains 14 residues. The CDR3 nucleotides are TGCGCCAGCAGACCGGACAGAGTCACCGGGGAGCTGTTTTTT. Amino acid sequence: CASRPDRVTGELFF.

The J gene is TRBJ2-1, the V gene TRBV30, with TRBD2 identical over 10 bases. This CDR3 has 12 amino acids. Per germline, CDR1 GTSNPN and CDR2 SVGIG (reference sequence). CDR3 nucleotides: TGTGCGAATGGACTAGCGGCGCCTGAGCAGTTCTTC. This gives the protein CANGLAAPEQFF.

The chain links TRBV4-1 to TRBJ1-2; TRBD1 agrees at 10 bases. CDR1 and CDR2 (germline): MGHRA, YSYEKL. The CDR3 is 18 residues long. Unmatched junction bases numbered 11, after V lost 0 bases and J lost 4 bases. CDR3 protein: CASSQDPRQGAVRYGYTF. The CDR3 nucleotides are TGCGCCAGCAGCCAAGACCCTCGACAGGGGGCAGTTCGCTATGGCTACACCTTC.

A few counts support this clonotype. V gene TRBV24-1 combines with J gene TRBJ1-4, with D possibly TRBD1 on 5 matching bases. Germline CDR1 reads KGHDR; CDR2 reads SFDVKD. V was clipped by 2 bases and J by 15 bases, with 12 bases between them. The CDR3 spans 12 residues. In DNA form, the CDR3 reads TGTGCCACCAGTGATTCAACTTCGACAGTGTTTTTT. Its protein is CATSDSTSTVFF.

The chain uses TRBV20-1 and TRBJ2-5; D not resolved. The CDR3 has 14 residues. Per germline, CDR1 DFQATT and CDR2 SNEGSKA (reference sequence). V dropped 6 bases and J dropped 0 bases, with 14 bases sitting between them. This chain's CDR3 is CSASVPGHQETQYF. In DNA, the CDR3 is TGCAGTGCCAGCGTCCCGGGCCACCAAGAGACCCAGTACTTC.

There are a few counts of this clonotype. This chain joins TRBV29-1 and TRBJ1-6; tentatively, D is TRBD1 (5 bases). CDR1 is SQVTM and CDR2 is ANQGSEA in the germline V gene. This CDR3 contains 14 residues. V was trimmed by 6 bases and J by 6 bases, leaving 15 bases between them. This chain's CDR3 is CSVHSGTANSPLHF. The CDR3 bases are TGCAGCGTGCACTCCGGGACGGCTAATTCACCCCTCCACTTT.

This clonotype has just a few counts. V and J are TRBV10-3 and TRBJ1-1; possible D gene TRBD1, 5 bases. In germline, CDR1 is ENHRY, CDR2 SYGVKD. The ends were cut back, 1 base at V and 1 base at J, with 10 bases in the middle. The CDR3 covers 15 residues. CDR3 loop: CAISELKDKNTEAFF. CDR3 nucleotides: TGTGCCATCAGTGAGTTGAAGGACAAGAACACTGAAGCTTTCTTT.

This clonotype was seen a handful of times. This chain uses TRBV5-1 with TRBJ1-1, with D unresolved. This CDR3 spans 15 amino acids. The germline V gene encodes CDR1 SGHRS and CDR2 YFSETQ. V lost 4 bases to trimming and J lost 2 bases, with 15 bases between them. The CDR3 is CASSPRSGANTEAFF. Here the CDR3 DNA reads TGCGCCAGCAGCCCCCGGTCAGGTGCAAACACTGAAGCTTTCTTT.

J is TRBJ2-1 and V is TRBV19; 9 bases match TRBD1. The junction had 6 bases not matched to a gene; V was cut back by 3 bases and J by 6 bases. Germline CDR1 is LNHDA and CDR2 is SQIVND (reference sequence). This CDR3 spans 15 amino acids. The CDR3 loop is CASSIRQGGINEQFF. The CDR3 DNA reads TGTGCCAGTAGTATCCGACAGGGGGGAATCAATGAGCAGTTCTTC.

The V call is TRBV5-1, the J call TRBJ2-7; TRBD2 matches 8 bases. Trimming cost V 4 bases and J 0 bases; bases outside gene matches: 12. Germline CDR1 reads SGHRS; CDR2 reads YFSETQ. The CDR3 has 17 residues. CDR3 in DNA: TGCGCCAGCAGCCCCACCCAACTAGCGGCTTACTCCTACGAGCAGTACTTC. Translating it yields CASSPTQLAAYSYEQYF.

The gene calls are TRBV15 and TRBJ1-5; TRBD1 matches at 7 bases. With 0 bases clipped from V and 1 base from J, the junction kept 3 bases outside the gene matches. The CDR3 loop spans 16 amino acids. CDR1 is LNHNV and CDR2 is YYDKDF in the germline V gene (reference sequence). This CDR3 reads CATSRETGSSNQPQHF. CDR3 bases: TGTGCCACCAGCAGAGAGACAGGGAGCAGCAATCAGCCCCAGCATTTT.

This clonotype showed up many times. The gene calls are TRBV5-1 and TRBJ2-1; 7 positions agree with TRBD2. This CDR3 comprises 12 residues. V trimming: 8 bases; J trimming: 6 bases; junction bases outside the gene matches: 5. The germline gives CDR1 SGHRS, CDR2 YFSETQ. The chain's CDR3 is CARLGGGNEQFF. The DNA of the CDR3 is TGCGCCAGATTAGGCGGGGGCAATGAGCAGTTCTTC.

The rearrangement joins TRBV5-1 to TRBJ2-5, with TRBD1 matching over 7 bases. V lost 4 bases, J lost 5 bases, and 14 bases stayed unmatched. The germline V gene has CDR1 SGHRS and CDR2 YFSETQ. This CDR3 is built from 16 residues. CDR3 in DNA: TGCGCCAGCAGCCCGACGTCTCGACAGGGTTGGGAGACCCAGTACTTC. This codes for CASSPTSRQGWETQYF. Drawing the rest from reference TRBV5-1 and TRBJ2-5, the complete variable domain is KAGVTQTPRYLIKTRGQQVTLSCSPISGHRSVSWYQQTPGQGLQFLFEYFSETQRNKGNFPGRFSGRQFSNSRSEMNVSTLELGDSALYLCASSPTSRQGWETQYFGPGTRLLVL.